These 6 T cell receptor beta chains were all obtained from the same sample, sequenced in a study of blood T cells in healthy people across ages. Combining a sample-barcoded 5' primer with a J-beta primer mix, a second PCR ran for about 7 to 11 cycles. One entry per CDR3 protein, called by TCRdb with MiXCR from the 5' RACE reads. The sample contains some 710,000 distinct CDR3 sequences, 22% of which appear only once. The specimen sequenced was blood. These receptors all stem from a man aged 70 or older in good health.

This clonotype was found a few times. The chain recombines TRBV12-3 or TRBV12-4 with TRBJ1-5; TRBD1 is a possible D gene (5 bases). CDR3 length: 12 amino acids. V was trimmed by 8 bases and J by 6 bases, leaving 11 bases between them. CDR3 region: CASSRGGQPQHF. The CDR3 DNA follows: TGTGCCAGCTCCCGGGGGGGTCAGCCCCAGCATTTT.

This clonotype was counted between two and nine times. The genes are TRBV20-1 and TRBJ2-5; 11 bases match TRBD2. The end of the DNA is better explained by TRBJ2-1, so the J call may be wrong. This CDR3 contains 13 residues. Germline CDR1 and CDR2: DFQATT and SNEGSKA (reference sequence). This CDR3 is CSAPGLAANEQFF. The CDR3, as DNA: TGCAGTGCCCCGGGACTAGCGGCCAATGAGCAGTTCTTC.

J is TRBJ2-5 and V is TRBV9; unclear D gene. This CDR3 region has 15 residues. V lost 0 bases, J lost 1 base, and 10 bases lay in between. From germline, CDR1 is SGDLS and CDR2 YYNGEE. The chain's CDR3 is CASSVGVEIQETQYF. Written as DNA, the CDR3 is TGTGCCAGCAGCGTAGGCGTGGAGATCCAAGAGACCCAGTACTTC.

This clonotype turned up a few times. V usage is TRBV24-1 and J usage is TRBJ1-5, with D maybe TRBD1 (6 bases). Trimming pared 1 base from V and 9 bases from J, leaving 12 bases between. The CDR3 is 14 amino acids. CDR1 is KGHDR and CDR2 is SFDVKD in the germline V gene. The CDR3 reads CATSDLDRSSPQHF. In nucleotides, the CDR3 is TGTGCCACCAGTGATTTAGACAGGAGCTCGCCCCAGCATTTT.

This sequence joins TRBV28 and TRBJ2-7; perhaps TRBD2 as D (5 bases). Germline loops: CDR1 MDHEN, CDR2 SYDVKM. V was clipped by 4 bases and J by 2 bases, with 15 bases between them. This CDR3 spans 15 amino acids. The CDR3 region is CASSSPPSGTYEQYF. Written as DNA, the CDR3 is TGTGCCAGCAGTTCCCCCCCGTCGGGGACCTACGAGCAGTACTTC.

This clonotype was counted a few times. In DNA, the CDR3 is TGCAGTGCTAGAGACCAGGGACTAGCGGGAGGGGGTAAGCAGTTCTTC. The encoded protein is CSARDQGLAGGGKQFF. V usage is TRBV20-1 and J usage is TRBJ2-7, with 16 bases that match TRBD2. The J call may be incorrect, as the DNA end agrees better with TRBJ2-1. Germline CDR1 is DFQATT and CDR2 is SNEGSKA (reference sequence). This CDR3 is 16 amino acids long.